These 8 T cell receptor beta chains originate from one sample sequenced in a study of regulatory dendritic cells for organ transplantation. Method: immunoSEQ multiplex PCR; TCRdb's copy keeps in-frame clones and lacks some. This sample carries 35,000 to 45,000 clones, around nine tenths of them seen once, and the ten largest clones take over 0.1%. The sample taken for sequencing was naive CD8+ T cells from blood. Subset of the sample: CD45RA+ naive T cells. The receptors were gathered from a human donor in good health.

J is TRBJ2-1 and V is TRBV7-9, with TRBD2 matching 8 bases. The germline gives CDR1 SEHNR, CDR2 FQNEAQ (reference sequence). This CDR3 comprises 14 residues. V dropped 3 bases and J dropped 4; count of bases not matched to a gene: 2. CDR3 region: CASSFSGTYNEQFF. In nucleotides, the CDR3 is TGTGCCAGCAGCTTTAGCGGGACGTACAATGAGCAGTTCTTC.

This clone came up once. V usage is TRBV7-8 and J usage is TRBJ2-3; 7 bases line up with TRBD1. The CDR3 has 14 residues. The V gene's germline CDR1 is SGHVS and CDR2 FQNEAQ. The V segment lost 5 bases and the J segment 3 bases; nucleotides outside the gene matches: 5. In nucleotides, the CDR3 is TGTGCCAGCAGCAGACAGGGTAGAACAGATACGCAGTATTTT. Encoded protein: CASSRQGRTDTQYF.

This rearrangement joins TRBV4-1 to TRBJ2-1; perhaps TRBD1 as D (5 bases). V was cut by 0 bases and J by 5 bases, with 8 bases left in between. Per the germline V gene, CDR1 is MGHRA and CDR2 is YSYEKL. The CDR3 spans 14 residues. The CDR3 DNA follows: TGCGCCAGCAGCCAAGACAGGGTCCACAATGAGCAGTTCTTC. Its protein product is CASSQDRVHNEQFF.

V gene TRBV2 combines with J gene TRBJ2-7; maybe TRBD1 (5 bases). Germline V gene lookup returns CDR1 SNHLY and CDR2 FYNNEI. CDR3 length: 14 residues. V lost 8 bases and J lost 0, with 14 bases in between. The CDR3 nucleotides are TGTGCCAGCCGGGTTCAGGGCTTCTCCTACGAGCAGTACTTC. Translation: CASRVQGFSYEQYF.

V gene TRBV6-5 combines with J gene TRBJ2-7; TRBD1 matches at 9 bases. This CDR3 contains 15 residues. Trimming at V came to 5 bases and at J to 2 bases, leaving 7 bases not matched to a gene. Germline V gene lookup returns CDR1 MNHEY and CDR2 SVGAGI. The CDR3 sequence is CASSQGQGAPYEQYF. The CDR3 DNA reads as TGTGCCAGCAGTCAGGGACAGGGAGCACCCTACGAGCAGTACTTC.

V is TRBV5-5 and J is TRBJ1-3, with D perhaps matching TRBD1 (6 bases). V lost 3 bases and J 0 bases, leaving 7 bases between the germline ends. In germline, CDR1 is SGHKS, CDR2 YYEKEE (reference sequence). This CDR3 contains 14 residues. As DNA, the CDR3 is TGTGCCAGCAGCTCGGACAGCTCTGGAAACACCATATATTTT. Amino acid sequence: CASSSDSSGNTIYF.

The chain is built from TRBV2 and TRBJ2-1; 9 bases line up with TRBD1. In germline, CDR1 is SNHLY, CDR2 FYNNEI. The V and J ends lost 4 bases and 6 bases, in that order; junction bases with no gene match: 7. CDR3 size: 15 residues. This chain's CDR3 is CASSARTGASNEQFF. CDR3 DNA: TGTGCCAGCAGTGCCCGGACAGGGGCTTCCAATGAGCAGTTCTTC.

This chain uses TRBV2 with TRBJ2-1, with D tentatively TRBD2 (5 bases). The CDR3 covers 12 residues. The V gene's germline CDR1 is SNHLY and CDR2 FYNNEI. Trimming shortened V by 7 bases and J by 6 bases, and 10 bases separated the two germline ends. This chain's CDR3 is CASMGGLNEQFF. The DNA for the CDR3 is TGTGCCAGCATGGGCGGGCTCAATGAGCAGTTCTTC.